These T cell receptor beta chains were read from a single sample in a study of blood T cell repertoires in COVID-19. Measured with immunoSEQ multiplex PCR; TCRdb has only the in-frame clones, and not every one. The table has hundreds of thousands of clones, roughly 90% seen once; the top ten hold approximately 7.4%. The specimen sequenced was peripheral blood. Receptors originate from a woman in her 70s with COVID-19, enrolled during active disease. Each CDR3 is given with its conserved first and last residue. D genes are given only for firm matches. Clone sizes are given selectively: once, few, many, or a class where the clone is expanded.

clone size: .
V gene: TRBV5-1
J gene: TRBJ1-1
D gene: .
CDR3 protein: CASTLAAMNTEAFF
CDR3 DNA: TGCGCCAGCACTCTAGCGGCTATGAACACTGAAGCTTTCTTT

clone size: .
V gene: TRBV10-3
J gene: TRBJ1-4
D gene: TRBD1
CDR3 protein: CAISEFFRDRDKGALF
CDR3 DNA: TGTGCCATCAGTGAGTTTTTCCGGGACAGGGATAAAGGGGCGCTTTTT

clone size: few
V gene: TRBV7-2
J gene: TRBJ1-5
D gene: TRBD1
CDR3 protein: CASSLGQGNQPQHF
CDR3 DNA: TGTGCCAGCAGCTTAGGACAGGGGAATCAGCCCCAGCATTTT

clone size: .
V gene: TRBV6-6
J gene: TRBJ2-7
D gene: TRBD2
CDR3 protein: CASSLPGGSYEQYF
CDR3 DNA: TGTGCCAGCAGTCTCCCGGGGGGTAGCTACGAGCAGTACTTC

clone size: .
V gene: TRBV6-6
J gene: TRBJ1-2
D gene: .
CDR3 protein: CASNRQDGYTF
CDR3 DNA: TGTGCCAGCAACCGACAGGATGGCTACACCTTC

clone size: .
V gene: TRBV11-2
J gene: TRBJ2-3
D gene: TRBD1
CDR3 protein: CASSFRWDRGRTDTQYF
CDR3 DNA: TGTGCCAGCAGCTTCAGATGGGACAGGGGGCGGACAGATACGCAGTATTTT

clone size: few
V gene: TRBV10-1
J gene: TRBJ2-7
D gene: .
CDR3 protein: CASSEPGRSYEQYF
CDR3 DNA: TGCGCCAGCAGTGAGCCGGGTCGCTCCTACGAGCAGTACTTC

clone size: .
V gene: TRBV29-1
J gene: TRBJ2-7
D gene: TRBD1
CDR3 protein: CSVEGQGTEQYF
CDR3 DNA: TGCAGCGTTGAGGGACAGGGGACCGAGCAGTACTTC

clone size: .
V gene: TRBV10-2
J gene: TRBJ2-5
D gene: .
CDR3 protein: CASSERSFEETQYF
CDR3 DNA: TGCGCCAGCAGTGAGCGGTCCTTTGAGGAGACCCAGTACTTC

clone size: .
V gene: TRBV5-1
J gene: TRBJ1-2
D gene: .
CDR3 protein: CASSLGLEGANYGYTF
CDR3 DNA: TGCGCCAGCAGCCTGGGCCTGGAGGGAGCTAACTATGGCTACACCTTC

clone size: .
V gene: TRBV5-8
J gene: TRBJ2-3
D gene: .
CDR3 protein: CASSVGFTDTQYF
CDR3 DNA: TGTGCCAGCAGCGTCGGTTTCACAGATACGCAGTATTTT

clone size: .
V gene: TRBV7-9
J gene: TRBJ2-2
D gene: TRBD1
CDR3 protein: CARSSWTGASGELFF
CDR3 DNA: TGTGCCAGATCCTCTTGGACAGGGGCTAGCGGGGAGCTGTTTTTT

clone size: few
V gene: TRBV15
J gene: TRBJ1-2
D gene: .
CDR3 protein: CATLSWGLYGYTF
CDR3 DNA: TGTGCCACCCTTTCCTGGGGGCTTTATGGCTACACCTTC

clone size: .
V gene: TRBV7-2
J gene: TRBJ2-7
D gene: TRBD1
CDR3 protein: CASSLNRGRNEQYF
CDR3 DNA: TGTGCCAGCAGCTTAAACAGGGGGCGCAACGAGCAGTACTTC

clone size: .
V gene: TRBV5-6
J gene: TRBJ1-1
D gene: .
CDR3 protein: CASTLGGSRNTEAFF
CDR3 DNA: TGTGCCAGCACGCTGGGGGGATCTAGAAACACTGAAGCTTTCTTT

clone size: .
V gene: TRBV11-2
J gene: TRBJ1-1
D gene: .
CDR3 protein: CASSLAEVTEAFF
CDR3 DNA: TGTGCCAGCAGCTTGGCGGAAGTCACTGAAGCTTTCTTT

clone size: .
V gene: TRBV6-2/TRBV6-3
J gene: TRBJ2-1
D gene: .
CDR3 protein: CASSNSRSYNEQFF
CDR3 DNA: TGTGCCAGCAGCAACTCCCGATCTTACAATGAGCAGTTCTTC